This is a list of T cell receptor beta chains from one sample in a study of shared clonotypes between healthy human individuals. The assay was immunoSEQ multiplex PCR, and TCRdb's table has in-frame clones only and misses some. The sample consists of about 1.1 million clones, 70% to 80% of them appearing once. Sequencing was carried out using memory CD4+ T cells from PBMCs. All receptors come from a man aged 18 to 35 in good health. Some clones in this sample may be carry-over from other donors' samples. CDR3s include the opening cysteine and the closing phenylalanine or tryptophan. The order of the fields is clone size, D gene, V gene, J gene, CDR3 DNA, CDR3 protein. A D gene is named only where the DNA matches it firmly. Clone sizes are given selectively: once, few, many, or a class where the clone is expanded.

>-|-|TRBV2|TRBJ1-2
TGTGCCAGCAGTGAAATGGGGACACCGGCTAACTATGGCTACACCTTC
CASSEMGTPANYGYTF
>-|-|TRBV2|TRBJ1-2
TGTGCCAGCAGTCTTAACAGGCAGAGCTACACCTTC
CASSLNRQSYTF
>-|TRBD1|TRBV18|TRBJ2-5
TGTGCCAGCTCTCCCGGGACAGGTCAAGAGACCCAGTACTTC
CASSPGTGQETQYF
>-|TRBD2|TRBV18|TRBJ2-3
TGTGCCAGCTCACCACCGGGACTAGCGGACACAGATACGCAGTATTTT
CASSPPGLADTDTQYF
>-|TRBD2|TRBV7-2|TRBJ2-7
TGTGCCAGCAGCCTCCTAGCGGGAGCCCTACGGCAGTACTTC
CASSLLAGALRQYF
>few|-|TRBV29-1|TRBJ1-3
TGCAGCGTAGTCCTACAGGCAGCTGGAAACACCATATATTTT
CSVVLQAAGNTIYF
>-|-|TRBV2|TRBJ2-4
TGTGCCACGTCTCGGATAGCCAAAAACATTCAGTACTTC
CATSRIAKNIQYF
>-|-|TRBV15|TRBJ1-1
TGTGCCACCAGCAGAGATTTACAGGCACCTGAAGCTTTCTTT
CATSRDLQAPEAFF
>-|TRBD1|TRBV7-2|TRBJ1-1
TGTGCCAGCAGCCCAGGACAGGGGGAGGTGAACACTGAAGCTTTCTTT
CASSPGQGEVNTEAFF
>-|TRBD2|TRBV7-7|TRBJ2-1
TGTGCCAGCAGCTTAGGACTAGCGCCCTCCTACAATGAGCAGTTCTTC
CASSLGLAPSYNEQFF
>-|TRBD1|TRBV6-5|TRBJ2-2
TGTGCCAGCAGTCGGACAGGCGGGGAGCTGTTTTTT
CASSRTGGELFF
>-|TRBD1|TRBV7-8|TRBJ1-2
TGTGCCAGCAGCTTAGTCAGGGGGGGTGGCTACACCTTC
CASSLVRGGGYTF
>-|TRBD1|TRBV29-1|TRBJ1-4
TGCAGCGTTGCGCCGGGACAGGGGTATGAAAAACTGTTTTTT
CSVAPGQGYEKLFF
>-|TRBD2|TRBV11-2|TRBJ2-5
TGTGCCAGCAGCTTAGTTTCCCTAGCGGGAGAGGAGACCCAGTACTTC
CASSLVSLAGEETQYF
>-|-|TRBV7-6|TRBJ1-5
TGTGCCAGCAGCTTAGCGCCGAGGGGCCCCAGCAATCAGCCCCAGCATTTT
CASSLAPRGPSNQPQHF
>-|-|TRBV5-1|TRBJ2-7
TGCGCCAGCAGCTCCGAGCCTGGGGGGTACTACGAGCAGTACTTC
CASSSEPGGYYEQYF
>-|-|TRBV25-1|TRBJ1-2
TGTGCCAGCAGTGAAGACTTTGGCGTCGGTGGCTACACCTTC
CASSEDFGVGGYTF
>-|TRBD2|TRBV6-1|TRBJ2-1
TGTGCCAGCAGTGAAGGTGGGGAGGGTGAGCAGTTCTTC
CASSEGGEGEQFF
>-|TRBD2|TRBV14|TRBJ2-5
TGTGCCAGCAGCCTAGGACTAGCGGGAGCGGCCGAGACCCAGTACTTC
CASSLGLAGAAETQYF
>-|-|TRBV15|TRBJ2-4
TGTGCCACCAGCAGAGATCAGGTGTTTCAGTACTTC
CATSRDQVFQYF
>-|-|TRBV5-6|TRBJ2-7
TGTGCCAGCAGCTCCGGGCCAAACTACGAGCAGTACTTC
CASSSGPNYEQYF
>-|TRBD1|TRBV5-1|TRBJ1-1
TGCGCCAGCAGCTCACAGGGGGCGCGGACTGAAGCTTTCTTT
CASSSQGARTEAFF
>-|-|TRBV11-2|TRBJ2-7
TGTGCCAGCAGCTTGGGGACTGCGAGCTCCTACGAGCAGTACTTC
CASSLGTASSYEQYF
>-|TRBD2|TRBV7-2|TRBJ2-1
TGTGCCAGCAGCTCCTCCGGGACTAGCGGTTACAATGAGCAGTTCTTC
CASSSSGTSGYNEQFF
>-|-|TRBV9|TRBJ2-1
TGTGCCAGCAGCCCCGTTTCTTTAAACAATGAGCAGTTCTTC
CASSPVSLNNEQFF
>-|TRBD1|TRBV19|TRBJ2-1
TGTGCCAGTAGTATAGGGACAGGCCTTTACAATGAGCAGTTCTTC
CASSIGTGLYNEQFF
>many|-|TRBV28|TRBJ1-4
TGTGCCAGCAGTGAACAGGGAACTAATGAAAAACTGTTTTTT
CASSEQGTNEKLFF
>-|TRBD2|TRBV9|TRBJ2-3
TGTGCCAGCAGCCCCGGCGGGAGGGACGCAGATACGCAGTATTTT
CASSPGGRDADTQYF
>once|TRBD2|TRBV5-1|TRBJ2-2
TGCGCCAGTATGGGACTAGCGGGAGATCCCACCGGGGAGCTGTTTTTT
CASMGLAGDPTGELFF
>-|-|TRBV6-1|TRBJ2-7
TGTGCCAGCAGTAAGGAGGTGGCCTACGAGCAGTACTTC
CASSKEVAYEQYF
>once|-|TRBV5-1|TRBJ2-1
TGCGCCAGCAGCTTGGAGGGAACCCTCTCCTACAATGAGCAGTTCTTC
CASSLEGTLSYNEQFF
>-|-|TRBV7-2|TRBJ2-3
TGTGCCAGCAGCCAGAACGCTGGCCCAGATACGCAGTATTTT
CASSQNAGPDTQYF
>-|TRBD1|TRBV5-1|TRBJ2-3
TGCGCCAGCAGCCCCGGGACAGACAACACAGATACGCAGTATTTT
CASSPGTDNTDTQYF
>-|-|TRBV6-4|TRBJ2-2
TGTGCCAGCAGTCAACAGAACACCGGGGAGCTGTTTTTT
CASSQQNTGELFF
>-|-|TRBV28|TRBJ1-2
TGTGCCAGCAGTGACAGATTTTATGGCTACACCTTC
CASSDRFYGYTF
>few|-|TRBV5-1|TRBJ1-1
TGCGCCAGCAGCTTGGAGGGACCTCAAGGGGCTGAAGCTTTCTTT
CASSLEGPQGAEAFF
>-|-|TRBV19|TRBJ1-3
TGTGCCAGTAACCCGGGGGAGGTCTTTCCTGGAAACACCATATATTTT
CASNPGEVFPGNTIYF
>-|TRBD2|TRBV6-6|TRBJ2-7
TGTGCCAGCAGTTACAGGCTAGCGGGGCTGATCGAGCAGTACTTC
CASSYRLAGLIEQYF